This TCR beta chain stems from a study of T cell changes during pregnancy in multiple sclerosis. This CDR3 region has 12 residues. Germline values: CDR1 MNHNY, CDR2 SVGAGI (reference sequence). Trimming removed 8 bases from V and 2 bases from J; junction bases left unmatched: 2. Libraries were prepared by immunoSEQ multiplex PCR; TCRdb keeps only in-frame clonotypes and omits some of them. The table has 65,000 to 90,000 clones, 92% seen once. The sequencing here drew on peripheral blood, taken in the second trimester of pregnancy. The V call is TRBV6-6, the J call TRBJ1-1; TRBD1 matches 7 bases. The TCR was taken from a female donor with multiple sclerosis, enrolled in a pregnancy study. The CDR3 coding sequence is TGTGCCAGCCGACAGGGTAACACTGAAGCTTTCTTT. The encoded protein is CASRQGNTEAFF.